This note documents a single T cell receptor (beta chain) sequence. These data originate in a study of blood T cells in healthy people across ages. The CDR3 has 16 residues. Trimming left V 7 bases short and J 5 bases short, with 23 bases between. Germline assignment: CDR1 MNHEY and CDR2 SMNVEV (reference sequence). Through a sample-barcoded 5' primer and a J-beta primer mix, a second PCR was run for 7 to 11 cycles. TCRdb called the 5' RACE reads again in MiXCR, with one record for every CDR3 protein. The sample records roughly 800,000 distinct CDR3 sequences, roughly 64% being singletons. Sample: blood. The chain is built from TRBV27 and TRBJ1-2; D may be TRBD1 (5 bases). The sequence was collected from a man between 25 and 39 years old in good health. The chain's CDR3 is CASKFGAASGKYGYTF. CDR3 sequence (DNA): TGTGCCAGCAAATTTGGGGCAGCCTCAGGAAAGTATGGCTACACCTTC.